Each of the 25 T cell receptor beta chains below was sequenced from the same sample in a study of CD8 T cells in Susac syndrome. Reverse transcription used about 0.5 to 1 ug RNA and random hexamers. A single record per CDR3 protein comes from TCRdb applying MiXCR to the immunoSEQ multiplex PCR reads. The profile covers 150,000 to 250,000 distinct CDR3 sequences, with 90% to 95% appearing a single time and about 0.096% taken by the ten largest. The source material was CD4+ T cells from PBMCs. These receptors came from a human donor with multiple sclerosis.

The chain has TRBV13 and TRBJ2-2, with no clear D. Trimming stripped 11 bases from V and 1 base from J, with 11 bases between. Germline CDR1 and CDR2: PRHDT and FYEKMQ (reference sequence). This CDR3 contains 13 residues. The CDR3 DNA sequence: TGTGCCGCCGGCTGGGGGAACACCGGGGAGCTGTTTTTT. This encodes CAAGWGNTGELFF.

The rearrangement joins TRBV7-9 to TRBJ1-1; D unclear. The CDR3 spans 14 residues. V was pared by 1 base and J by 1 base, with 7 bases between. Germline V gene lookup returns CDR1 SEHNR and CDR2 FQNEAQ (reference sequence). The CDR3 bases are TGTGCCAGCAGCTTAGTTGGGAGGAACACTGAAGCTTTCTTT. It specifies CASSLVGRNTEAFF. Using reference TRBV7-9 and TRBJ1-1 for the parts outside the CDR3, the full variable domain is DTGVSQNPRHKITKRGQNVTFRCDPISEHNRLYWYRQTLGQGPEFLTYFQNEAQLEKSRLLSDRFSAERPKGSFSTLEIQRTEQGDSAMYLCASSLVGRNTEAFFGQGTRLTVV.

The chain couples TRBV24-1 to TRBJ2-1; D is ambiguous. Trimming cost V 4 bases and J 7 bases, with 7 bases left between them. CDR3 length equals 12 residues. In germline, CDR1 is KGHDR, CDR2 SFDVKD. CDR3: CATSENPNEQFF. For the CDR3, the DNA is TGTGCCACCAGTGAAAATCCAAATGAGCAGTTCTTC.

This chain connects TRBV20-1 to TRBJ2-1, with 14 bases matching TRBD2. Germline loops: CDR1 DFQATT, CDR2 SNEGSKA (reference sequence). With V trimmed by 2 bases and J by 8 bases, 2 bases remained unmatched. The CDR3 is 14 amino acids. The CDR3 reads CSARQGLAGDEQFF. The CDR3 DNA follows: TGCAGTGCTAGACAGGGACTAGCGGGAGATGAGCAGTTCTTC.

V and J are TRBV7-3 and TRBJ2-7; 11 bases agree with TRBD2. The germline V gene encodes CDR1 SGHTA and CDR2 FQGTGA. J lost 6 bases, V lost 7 bases, and 8 bases had no gene match. There are 14 residues in the CDR3. The CDR3 nucleotides are TGTGCCAGCACCGAACTAGCGGGAGTCTCCGAGCAGTACTTC. Translated: CASTELAGVSEQYF.

The chain links TRBV30 to TRBJ1-4, with D unresolved. The ends were cut back, 2 bases at V and 5 bases at J, with 9 bases in the middle. CDR1 GTSNPN and CDR2 SVGIG come from the germline V gene (reference sequence). The length of the CDR3 is 13 residues. CDR3 residues: CAWSLGLNEKLFF. In DNA form, the CDR3 reads TGTGCCTGGAGTCTCGGACTGAATGAAAAACTGTTTTTT.

The chain has TRBV27 and TRBJ1-6; 9 bases agree with TRBD1. CDR3 length: 18 residues. V shed 3 bases and J 0 bases; nucleotides not matched to a gene: 6. CDR1 is MNHEY, CDR2 SMNVEV, per germline (reference sequence). The CDR3 loop is CASSFSGTGSSYNSPLHF. CDR3 coding DNA: TGTGCCAGCAGTTTTTCCGGGACAGGGAGCTCCTATAATTCACCCCTCCACTTT.

The rearrangement links TRBV9 to TRBJ2-1, with a tentative D call TRBD2 (6 bases). Trimming pared 4 bases from V and 12 bases from J, leaving 20 bases between. The CDR3 is made up of 14 amino acids. Germline V gives CDR1 SGDLS, CDR2 YYNGEE. The CDR3 loop reads CASSTGGLGEGQFF. CDR3 in DNA: TGTGCCAGCAGCACCGGAGGGCTAGGAGAGGGGCAGTTCTTC.

The V and J genes are TRBV5-1 and TRBJ2-1; 10 bases map to TRBD2. The germline V gene has CDR1 SGHRS and CDR2 YFSETQ. Trimming removed 6 bases from V and 10 bases from J; junction bases left unmatched: 4. The CDR3 spans 12 residues. The CDR3 DNA is TGCGCCAGCACGGGGACTAGCGAAGAGCAGTTCTTC. Its protein product is CASTGTSEEQFF.

The CDR3 region has the DNA TGTGCCAGCAGCCCTGAGGAGCGGGGGGGAGATACGCAGTATTTT. Its translation: CASSPEERGGDTQYF. The chain uses TRBV7-2 and TRBJ2-3; 10 positions match TRBD2. V shed 5 bases and J 5 bases; nucleotides not matched to a gene: 7. CDR3 length: 15 residues. Germline V gene sequence: CDR1 SGHTA, CDR2 FQGNSA.

This chain joins TRBV9 and TRBJ2-5; TRBD2 agrees at 13 bases. V shed 0 bases and J 4 bases; nucleotides not matched to a gene: 3. The CDR3 length is 16 residues. Germline lookup yields CDR1 SGDLS and CDR2 YYNGEE. The DNA of the CDR3 is TGTGCCAGCAGCGTAGGTGGACTAGCGGGAGTAGAGACCCAGTACTTC. This translates into CASSVGGLAGVETQYF. Using reference TRBV9 and TRBJ2-5 for the parts outside the CDR3, the full variable domain is DSGVTQTPKHLITATGQRVTLRCSPRSGDLSVYWYQQSLDQGLQFLIQYYNGEERAKGNILERFSAQQFPDLHSELNLSSLELGDSALYFCASSVGGLAGVETQYFGPGTRLLVL.

As DNA, the CDR3 is TGTGCCAGCAGCTTAGGAGAGAATCAGCCCCAGCATTTT. This sequence encodes CASSLGENQPQHF. The chain combines TRBV7-9 with TRBJ1-5; no clear D gene. Germline CDR1 and CDR2: SEHNR and FQNEAQ (reference sequence). This CDR3 region has 13 residues. V lost 1 base to trimming and J lost 4 bases, with 5 bases between them.

This chain joins TRBV3-1 and TRBJ1-4, with TRBD1 matching 7 bases. Germline lookup yields CDR1 LGHDT and CDR2 YNNKEL (reference sequence). This CDR3 is built from 14 residues. The V gene end was trimmed by 4 bases and the J gene end by 10 bases; junction bases not matched to a gene: 9. The CDR3 region is CASSPRDRDRKLFF. The CDR3 DNA reads as TGTGCCAGCAGCCCCCGCGACAGGGATAGAAAACTGTTTTTT. The variable domain in full, completed from reference TRBV3-1 and TRBJ1-4, reads DTAVSQTPKYLVTQMGNDKSIKCEQNLGHDTMYWYKQDSKKFLKIMFSYNNKELIINETVPNRFSPKSPDKAHLNLHINSLELGDSAVYFCASSPRDRDRKLFFGSGTQLSVL.

The chain employs TRBV2 and TRBJ1-2, with D hard to call. CDR3 length equals 13 residues. Between the trimmed V and J ends, which lost 2 bases and 4 bases, there was a span of 8 bases. Germline V gives CDR1 SNHLY, CDR2 FYNNEI. The CDR3 region is CASSETESYGYTF. The CDR3, as DNA: TGTGCCAGCAGTGAAACAGAAAGCTATGGCTACACCTTC. The full variable domain, in which reference TRBV2 and TRBJ1-2 provide the parts outside the CDR3, is EPEVTQTPSHQVTQMGQEVILRCVPISNHLYFYWYRQILGQKVEFLVSFYNNEISEKSEIFDDQFSVERPDGSNFTLKIRSTKLEDSAMYFCASSETESYGYTFGSGTRLTVV.

This chain joins TRBV7-3 and TRBJ2-1; no clear D. V was pared by 1 base and J by 6 bases, with 10 bases between. The CDR3 loop spans 14 amino acids. Germline V gene lookup returns CDR1 SGHTA and CDR2 FQGTGA. In DNA form, the CDR3 reads TGTGCCAGCAGCTTAAACAACCCATCCAATGAGCAGTTCTTC. As protein: CASSLNNPSNEQFF. The full variable domain, with the rest looked up from reference TRBV7-3 and TRBJ2-1, is GAGVSQTPSNKVTEKGKYVELRCDPISGHTALYWYRQSLGQGPEFLIYFQGTGAADDSGLPNDRFFAVRPEGSVSTLKIQRTERGDSAVYLCASSLNNPSNEQFFGPGTRLTVL.

This chain uses TRBV20-1 with TRBJ2-2; D unclear. This CDR3 is built from 14 residues. V lost 0 bases to trimming and J lost 6 bases, with 11 bases between them. Germline V lookup: CDR1 DFQATT, CDR2 SNEGSKA (reference sequence). CDR3: CSARDPAGPGELFF. In DNA, the CDR3 is TGCAGTGCTAGAGATCCGGCAGGCCCCGGGGAGCTGTTTTTT.

This clonotype was observed once. The gene calls are TRBV27 and TRBJ2-2; 8 nucleotides match TRBD2. The J segment lost 1 base and the V segment lost 2 bases, leaving 3 bases of the junction unmatched. Per germline, CDR1 MNHEY and CDR2 SMNVEV (reference sequence). CDR3 length: 16 residues. CDR3 nucleotides: TGTGCCAGCAGTTTAATGCGGGGGGTGAACACCGGGGAGCTGTTTTTT. Its protein is CASSLMRGVNTGELFF.

The chain employs TRBV2 and TRBJ1-5, with D maybe TRBD1 (5 bases). Trimming removed 3 bases at V and 7 bases at J, with 13 bases between. The CDR3 contains 14 residues. Germline lookup yields CDR1 SNHLY and CDR2 FYNNEI. The CDR3 bases are TGTGCCAGCAGTGATGGCAGGGCGAGGCAGCCCCAGCATTTT. Translating it yields CASSDGRARQPQHF. The full variable domain, rest sourced from reference TRBV2 and TRBJ1-5, is EPEVTQTPSHQVTQMGQEVILRCVPISNHLYFYWYRQILGQKVEFLVSFYNNEISEKSEIFDDQFSVERPDGSNFTLKIRSTKLEDSAMYFCASSDGRARQPQHFGDGTRLSIL.

The chain links TRBV3-1 to TRBJ1-4, with TRBD1 as a possible D gene (5 bases). Deletions cut 5 bases from V and 0 bases from J, with 13 bases between. The CDR3 contains 16 residues. CDR1 is LGHDT and CDR2 is YNNKEL in the germline V gene (reference sequence). The CDR3 loop reads CASSARGHATNEKLFF. The CDR3 coding sequence is TGTGCCAGCAGCGCCCGAGGACACGCAACTAATGAAAAACTGTTTTTT.

The V and J genes are TRBV7-9 and TRBJ2-5, with a tentative D call TRBD1 (5 bases). Trimming took 1 base from V and 2 from J, leaving 14 bases between them. There are 16 residues in the CDR3. The V gene's germline CDR1 is SEHNR and CDR2 FQNEAQ (reference sequence). CDR3 region: CASSLGLATDQETQYF. The DNA of the CDR3 is TGTGCCAGCAGCTTAGGGTTGGCGACAGATCAAGAGACCCAGTACTTC.

The chain couples TRBV9 to TRBJ2-1; 7 bases agree with TRBD1. Unmatched junction bases numbered 7, after V lost 0 bases and J lost 4 bases. The CDR3 has 16 residues. CDR1 SGDLS and CDR2 YYNGEE come from the germline V gene. CDR3 amino acids: CASSVEGGFLYNEQFF. The CDR3 DNA follows: TGTGCCAGCAGCGTAGAAGGGGGCTTTCTTTACAATGAGCAGTTCTTC.

This clonotype appeared once. The V and J genes are TRBV30 and TRBJ1-2; perhaps TRBD1 as D (5 bases). Germline lookup yields CDR1 GTSNPN and CDR2 SVGIG (reference sequence). V shed 5 bases and J shed 8 bases, with 15 bases lying between them. The CDR3 length is 12 residues. For the CDR3, the DNA is TGTGCCTGGGCCCCCGGGACGCGGGGCTACACCTTC. Its protein product is CAWAPGTRGYTF.

The CDR3 DNA sequence: TGTGCCAGCAGCTATGCAGGGGGCTCTGGAAACACCATATATTTT. Residues: CASSYAGGSGNTIYF. The chain uses TRBV7-9 and TRBJ1-3; 7 bases match TRBD1. The CDR3 is 15 amino acids. From germline, CDR1 is SEHNR and CDR2 FQNEAQ (reference sequence). V dropped 4 bases and J dropped 0; count of bases not matched to a gene: 3.

This chain connects TRBV6-6 to TRBJ2-1, with D unresolved. Germline values: CDR1 MNHNY, CDR2 SVGAGI (reference sequence). V was pared by 6 bases and J by 1 base, with 13 bases between. This CDR3 is 15 amino acids long. CDR3 region: CASSHTRPSYNEQFF. The CDR3 region has the DNA TGTGCCAGCAGCCACACTCGGCCTTCCTACAATGAGCAGTTCTTC.

The gene calls are TRBV4-2 and TRBJ2-1; D is unclear. Germline CDR1 LGHNA, CDR2 YNFKEQ. This CDR3 is built from 13 residues. V lost 4 bases and J lost 3, with 7 bases in between. CDR3 amino acids: CASSPLGYNEQFF. The CDR3 nucleotides read TGTGCCAGCAGCCCACTCGGCTACAATGAGCAGTTCTTC.